Detailed here is one T cell receptor beta chain. Antigen specificity is unknown. Germline V gene lookup returns CDR1 SGHDN and CDR2 FVKESK. The CDR3 has 13 residues. Trimming removed 4 bases from V and 1 base from J, with 7 bases in between. Repertoires were generated with immunoSEQ multiplex PCR, while TCRdb's copy carries only in-frame clones and drops some. The data hold 25,000 to 35,000 clones, with over 80% observed a single time. The data were obtained in a study of T cells in localized non-small cell lung cancer. The study, taken as a whole, reports: Without multi-region sequencing, intratumor heterogeneity could not be excluded. Turning up in adjacent lung were a median approximately 50 of the top 100 tumor clones. In uninvolved adjacent lung, T cell clonality reached its highest value, exceeding tumor.

Sequences were derived from PBMCs, sampled before any cancer treatment. This chain links TRBV14 with TRBJ1-1; D ambiguous. This TCR was sampled from a man aged 40 to 69 with stage II lung adenocarcinoma. The CDR3 here is CASSRQQNTEAFF. The CDR3, as DNA: TGTGCCAGCAGCCGCCAACAGAACACTGAAGCTTTCTTT.